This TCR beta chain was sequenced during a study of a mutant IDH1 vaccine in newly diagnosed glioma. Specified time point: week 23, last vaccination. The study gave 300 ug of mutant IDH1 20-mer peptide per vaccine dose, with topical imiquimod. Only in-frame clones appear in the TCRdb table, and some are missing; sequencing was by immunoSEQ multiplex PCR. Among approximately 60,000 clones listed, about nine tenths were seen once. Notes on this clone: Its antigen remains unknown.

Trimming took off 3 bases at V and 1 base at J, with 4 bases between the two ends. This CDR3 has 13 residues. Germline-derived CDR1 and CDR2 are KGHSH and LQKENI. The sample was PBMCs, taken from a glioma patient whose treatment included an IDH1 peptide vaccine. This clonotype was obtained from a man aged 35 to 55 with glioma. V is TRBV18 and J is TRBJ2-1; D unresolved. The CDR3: CASSPGSYNEQFF. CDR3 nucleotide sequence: TGTGCCAGCTCACCTGGATCCTACAATGAGCAGTTCTTC.